The present T cell receptor (beta chain) was sequenced within a study of cytomegalovirus exposure and HLA in healthy donors (dated by TCRdb to about 2017). With respect to the entire study: A later analysis indicated that the 130 or so validation repertoires were generated on the platform also employed for the roughly 720 repertoires of the first cohort. The study aimed to test whether signatures of past pathogen exposure could be identified by cataloging public T cell receptors. In addition to the first cohort of 650 to 800 subjects, a separate validation cohort of 120 different subjects was used. The study combined high-throughput TCR immunosequencing, statistical association of individual TCRs with disease status, and machine learning to predict cytomegalovirus infection status. Here is what the overall study found, with its caveats: The classifier was reported to diagnose cytomegalovirus status with high specificity and sensitivity in both the original cohort and the validation cohort. Subsequent analysis determined that TCRs grouped into clusters in the first cohort also showed a tendency toward co-occurrence across the approximately 120 validation repertoires, and 94% of cluster scores exceeded 0. The study listed 150 to 200 TCR beta chains as associated with cytomegalovirus. The authors suggested that the approach could potentially be extended to other disease states and immunological phenotypes. In vitro tests confirmed that a few of the cytomegalovirus-associated TCR beta chains recognize cytomegalovirus antigens. Most TCR sequences were observed very rarely across donors, whereas some public TCRs were present in many individuals. All 130 or so repertoires were used to score co-occurrence in the validation cohort in a later analysis, because that analysis had no HLA typing for the cohort.

The CDR3 holds 16 amino acids from the cysteine to the phenylalanine. The CDR3 DNA has 48 bases and is translated from base 1. CDR1 and CDR2 (SGHVS, FQNEAQ) derive from the germline V gene. The germline ends are 12 bases apart after V is trimmed by 0 bases and J by 2 bases. The donors belonged to the validation cohort of around 130 subjects, which was separate from the roughly 670-subject first cohort. Receptors were amplified or captured by the immunoSEQ multiplex PCR assay. Per the authors' processing: A statistical classification framework was developed to diagnose cytomegalovirus status using the catalog of TCR beta chain sequences. What TCRdb holds here is the immuneACCESS table cut down to in-frame rearrangements. Part of the clones is not present; checked against another copy, under half of the missing clones reflect an unresolved V gene, and the others are unexplained. V, J and clone size are those of that table, while D and trimming were read from the DNA. The sample table lists some 84,000 clones, approximately 90% of them with a count of one. Around 2.1% of the sample is taken by the ten largest.

On this clone: It has no known antigen specificity. No base quality information exists; no much larger clone differs at one position.

The sample consisted of PBMCs. The TCR was taken from a man aged 25-45 years in good health and CMV-seronegative. Recombination joined TRBV7-8 with TRBJ2-3; matching of 7 bases hints at TRBD2 as the D gene. The DNA is TGTGCCAGCAGCTTAGCGCTCGGGGGGCCCACAGATACGCAGTATTTT. This yields the protein CASSLALGGPTDTQYF.